The 16 T cell receptor beta chains below were found in one sample sequenced in a study of Graves' ophthalmopathy and Graves' hyperthyroidism. TCR beta CDR3 regions were amplified from RNA transcripts. RT-PCR in the first round used HTBI primers; a second-round multiplex PCR followed. TCRdb redid the calling of the multiplex PCR reads with MiXCR, one entry per CDR3 protein. The sample has around 590,000 distinct CDR3 sequences; about two fifths are singletons. Sequenced sample: peripheral blood or thyroid tissue (not recorded which). The receptors here all came from an adult man with Graves' hyperthyroidism.

About this clonotype: A much larger clone sits a single nucleotide away, making a read error possible. This chain joins TRBV10-3 and TRBJ1-4; 10 positions match TRBD1. Germline assignment: CDR1 ENHRY and CDR2 SYGVKD. The CDR3 sequence is 17 residues long. CDR3: CAISESDRGATNEKPFF. The CDR3 region has the DNA TGTGCCATCAGTGAGTCGGACAGGGGGGCAACTAATGAAAAACCGTTTTTT.

The chain couples TRBV20-1 to TRBJ1-1, with 7 bases aligning to TRBD1. The CDR3 has 17 amino acids. Germline V CDR1 and CDR2: DFQATT, SNEGSKA (reference sequence). The ends lost 7 bases at V and 0 bases at J; junction bases unmatched: 17. The CDR3 is CSVGDQDRNDLNTEAFF. CDR3 sequence (DNA): TGCAGTGTTGGAGACCAGGACAGGAATGACTTGAACACTGAAGCTTTCTTT.

This clonotype was picked up many times. The rearrangement links TRBV10-3 to TRBJ2-5; D might be TRBD2 (6 bases). The CDR3 extends over 15 amino acids. The germline gives CDR1 ENHRY, CDR2 SYGVKD. The V end lost 0 bases, the J end lost 5 bases, and 13 bases lay between the germline ends. CDR3 amino acids: CAISESTSPGETQYF. CDR3 nucleotides: TGTGCCATCAGTGAGTCTACTAGCCCAGGGGAGACCCAGTACTTC.

Concerning this clonotype: This is likely a read error, given that the CDR3 carries no conserved phenylalanine or tryptophan at its end. The DNA is omitted, as the CDR3 cannot be located on it reliably, and the CDR3 follows TCRdb's listing. The V call is TRBV2, the J call TRBJ1-2; whether TRBD1, the table's D call, matches the DNA was not checked. The CDR3 is made up of 16 amino acids, end residues included. Per germline, CDR1 SNHLY and CDR2 FYNNEI. The CDR3 reads CASSGPREELTMATQS.

This clonotype was picked up many times. CDR3 amino acids: CATSESGALTYEQYF. The CDR3 nucleotides are TGTGCCACCAGTGAGAGCGGGGCCCTTACCTACGAGCAGTACTTC. The rearrangement links TRBV24-1 to TRBJ2-7; TRBD2 matches 7 bases. The trim removed 4 bases at V and 2 bases at J, leaving 7 bases unmatched. The CDR3 contains 15 residues. From germline, CDR1 is KGHDR and CDR2 SFDVKD.

This clonotype has a count of ten or more. V usage is TRBV12-3 or TRBV12-4 and J usage is TRBJ2-7; D is possibly TRBD1 (6 bases). The ends were cut back, 6 bases at V and 10 bases at J, with 13 bases in the middle. The CDR3 runs 11 residues. The CDR3 sequence is CASSSGVGQYF. The CDR3 nucleotides read TGTGCCAGCAGCTCAGGGGTAGGCCAGTACTTC.

The rearrangement uses TRBV5-4 and TRBJ1-5; D might be TRBD1 (5 bases). Looked up from germline, CDR1 is SGHNT and CDR2 is YYREEE (reference sequence). The ends were cut back, 2 bases at V and 11 bases at J, with 17 bases in the middle. The CDR3 has 14 residues. CDR3 in DNA: TGTGCCAGCAGCTTCCAGGGTGGAAAAGAGACCCAGCATTTT. It codes for CASSFQGGKETQHF.

This clonotype was seen more than once but under ten times. The chain recombines TRBV7-2 with TRBJ1-1; D remains unclear. CDR3 size: 15 residues. Looked up from germline, CDR1 is SGHTA and CDR2 is FQGNSA. Trimming left V 6 bases short and J 1 base short, with 15 bases between. The CDR3 sequence is CASSLTSQPNTEAFF. The DNA of the CDR3 is TGTGCCAGCAGTTTAACTTCACAGCCGAACACTGAAGCTTTCTTT.

The V and J genes are TRBV29-1 and TRBJ2-2, with TRBD2 matching over 10 bases. The length of the CDR3 is 14 residues. The V gene end was trimmed by 1 base and the J gene end by 7 bases; junction bases not matched to a gene: 3. The germline CDR1 and CDR2 sequences are SQVTM and ANQGSEA. CDR3 in DNA: TGCAGCGTTGAAGTAGCGGGAGGAGACGGGGAGCTGTTTTTT. It is translated as CSVEVAGGDGELFF.

The chain combines TRBV29-1 with TRBJ1-6; no firm D call. The germline CDR1 and CDR2 sequences are SQVTM and ANQGSEA. The CDR3 sequence is 12 residues long. Trimming shortened V by 4 bases and J by 7 bases, and 8 bases separated the two germline ends. CDR3 region: CSVGFGNSPLHF. CDR3 coding DNA: TGCAGCGTTGGTTTCGGCAATTCACCCCTCCACTTT.

The rearrangement joins TRBV12-3 or TRBV12-4 to TRBJ2-5, with TRBD1 matching 7 bases. With V trimmed by 5 bases and J by 12 bases, 12 bases remained unmatched. The CDR3 sequence is 13 residues long. The DNA of the CDR3 is TGTGCCAGCAGTCCGACAGGGCTCACCGGGGAGTACTTC. Translation gives CASSPTGLTGEYF.

This clonotype showed up many times. One end of the junction fails to match germline, which may point to a read error. The chain has TRBV25-1 and TRBJ1-2; D is unresolved. The CDR3 has 14 residues. Germline V gene sequence: CDR1 MGHDK, CDR2 SYGVNS. The DNA of the CDR3 is TGTGCCAGCAGTGAATATGGCACTAAATATGGCTACACCTTC. This sequence encodes CASSEYGTKYGYTF.

The chain is built from TRBV10-3 and TRBJ2-5; 9 bases are shared with TRBD1. Per germline, CDR1 ENHRY and CDR2 SYGVKD. The V segment lost 4 bases and the J segment 5 bases; nucleotides outside the gene matches: 8. The CDR3 has 15 amino acids. Written as DNA, the CDR3 is TGTGCCATCAGTGGACCGGACAGGGGTTCGGAGACCCAGTACTTC. Protein: CAISGPDRGSETQYF.

This chain links TRBV2 with TRBJ2-1; perhaps D is TRBD1 or TRBD2 (7 bases each). Germline lookup yields CDR1 SNHLY and CDR2 FYNNEI. V was pared by 7 bases and J by 2 bases, with 15 bases between. CDR3 length: 15 residues. This CDR3 is CASNPRGTTYNEQFF. DNA of the CDR3: TGTGCCAGCAATCCCAGGGGGACTACCTACAATGAGCAGTTCTTC. The whole variable domain, remainder taken from reference TRBV2 and TRBJ2-1, is EPEVTQTPSHQVTQMGQEVILRCVPISNHLYFYWYRQILGQKVEFLVSFYNNEISEKSEIFDDQFSVERPDGSNFTLKIRSTKLEDSAMYFCASNPRGTTYNEQFFGPGTRLTVL.

The chain has TRBV7-9 and TRBJ2-7, with a possible D match to TRBD2 (6 bases). V shed 5 bases and J shed 7 bases, with 18 bases lying between them. Germline CDR1 is SEHNR and CDR2 is FQNEAQ (reference sequence). The CDR3 has 14 residues. This chain's CDR3 is CASSQDEGEDEQYF. CDR3 DNA: TGTGCCAGCAGCCAAGATGAAGGGGAGGATGAGCAGTACTTC. Combining the CDR3 with reference TRBV7-9 and TRBJ2-7 gives the whole variable domain DTGVSQNPRHKITKRGQNVTFRCDPISEHNRLYWYRQTLGQGPEFLTYFQNEAQLEKSRLLSDRFSAERPKGSFSTLEIQRTEQGDSAMYLCASSQDEGEDEQYFGPGTRLTVT.

This clonotype appeared a few times. The J gene is TRBJ2-7, the V gene TRBV11-2; D tentatively fits TRBD1 or TRBD2 (5 bases each). Germline V CDR1 and CDR2: SGHAT, FQNNGV. The V gene lost 0 bases and the J gene lost 2 bases, with 14 bases spanning the gap. There are 16 residues in the CDR3. CDR3 loop: CASSLDMGDGAYEQYF. CDR3 nucleotides: TGTGCCAGCAGCTTAGATATGGGGGACGGAGCCTACGAGCAGTACTTC.